Shown below are 20 T cell receptor beta chains from a single sample sequenced in a study of blood T cell repertoires in COVID-19. This table comes from immunoSEQ multiplex PCR, and its TCRdb copy is limited to in-frame clones, with some not included. This sample carries 100,000 to 150,000 clones, roughly 84% of them seen once, and the ten largest clones take about 4%. Input material: PBMCs or T cells enriched from blood (not recorded which). Every receptor here comes from a woman aged 30 to 39 who had recovered from COVID-19.

Regarding this clone: A much larger clone lies a single base off, so this may be a read error. The chain employs TRBV5-4 and TRBJ2-7; 7 positions match TRBD1. CDR1 and CDR2 (germline): SGHNT, YYREEE (reference sequence). This CDR3 region has 13 residues. V gave up 4 bases and J gave up 2 bases; unmatched junction bases: 3. The CDR3 sequence is CASSTGTAYEQYF. The CDR3 nucleotides read TGTGCCAGCAGCACCGGGACAGCCTACGAGCAGTACTTC. Supplemented by reference TRBV5-4 and TRBJ2-7, the full variable domain reads ETGVTQSPTHLIKTRGQQVTLRCSSQSGHNTVSWYQQALGQGPQFIFQYYREEENGRGNFPPRFSGLQFPNYSSELNVNALELDDSALYLCASSTGTAYEQYFGPGTRLTVT.

In this sample, this clone turned up a few times. This chain connects TRBV28 to TRBJ1-1; 9 bases fit TRBD1. V lost 5 bases and J lost 5; bases outside the gene matches: 9. The CDR3 runs 15 residues. Germline V gene sequence: CDR1 MDHEN, CDR2 SYDVKM. This chain's CDR3 is CASSIQGALGTEAFF. As DNA, the CDR3 is TGTGCCAGCAGTATACAGGGGGCGCTTGGGACTGAAGCTTTCTTT.

This rearrangement joins TRBV6-5 to TRBJ1-5; 8 nucleotides match TRBD1. The CDR3 extends over 16 amino acids. Germline CDR1 and CDR2: MNHEY and SVGAGI. V gave up 4 bases and J gave up 4 bases; unmatched junction bases: 9. The CDR3 bases are TGTGCCAGCAGTTTCGGGACAGGTAGGGTAAATCAGCCCCAGCATTTT. Encoded protein: CASSFGTGRVNQPQHF.

The chain uses TRBV7-9 and TRBJ2-3; tentative D call: TRBD2 (7 bases). Trimming pared 11 bases from V and 2 bases from J, leaving 11 bases between. This CDR3 comprises 12 residues. The germline V gene encodes CDR1 SEHNR and CDR2 FQNEAQ (reference sequence). The CDR3 sequence is CAGGAVTDTQYF. For the CDR3, the DNA is TGTGCCGGGGGGGCTGTCACAGATACGCAGTATTTT.

The chain uses TRBV9 and TRBJ2-5; a possible D gene is TRBD1 (6 bases). The CDR3 sequence is 15 residues long. Trimming took off 0 bases at V and 5 bases at J, with 14 bases between the two ends. Germline loops: CDR1 SGDLS, CDR2 YYNGEE. CDR3 region: CASSVVSGGYETQYF. The CDR3 DNA reads as TGTGCCAGCAGCGTAGTGTCTGGGGGCTACGAGACCCAGTACTTC.

This clone was observed a few times. V is TRBV20-1 and J is TRBJ2-1; D perhaps matches TRBD1 (5 bases). The CDR3 totals 16 residues. V lost 3 bases and J lost 2, with 17 bases in between. Germline CDR1 and CDR2: DFQATT and SNEGSKA (reference sequence). As DNA, the CDR3 is TGCAGTGCTAGTCTTTTGGCTAGGGGCGCCTACAATGAGCAGTTCTTC. Residues: CSASLLARGAYNEQFF.

This clone showed up just once. This rearrangement joins TRBV5-1 to TRBJ1-4; D unresolved. Germline assignment: CDR1 SGHRS and CDR2 YFSETQ. The CDR3 runs to 15 residues. V was clipped by 0 bases and J by 3 bases, with 9 bases between them. This CDR3 is CASSLGAPPNEKLFF. The CDR3 bases are TGCGCCAGCAGCTTGGGGGCCCCGCCTAATGAAAAACTGTTTTTT.

This sequence joins TRBV7-3 and TRBJ2-1, with TRBD2 matching 13 bases. The ends lost 5 bases at V and 8 bases at J; junction bases unmatched: 9. This CDR3 is 16 amino acids long. In germline, CDR1 is SGHTA, CDR2 FQGTGA. CDR3 region: CASSPTGTSGMYEQFF. The CDR3 nucleotides read TGTGCCAGCAGCCCAACCGGGACTAGCGGGATGTATGAGCAGTTCTTC.

The chain has TRBV5-1 and TRBJ2-7, with no clear D. The length of the CDR3 is 11 residues. With 4 bases removed from V and 4 bases from J, the gap between germline ends came to 6 bases. From germline, CDR1 is SGHRS and CDR2 YFSETQ. In DNA, the CDR3 is TGCGCCAGCAGCAACAAATACGAGCAGTACTTC. Encoded protein: CASSNKYEQYF.

Only one count was recorded for this clone. The chain links TRBV7-9 to TRBJ2-3; 8 bases are shared with TRBD1. The CDR3 has 19 residues. After removal of 1 base from V and 3 bases from J, the junction contained 15 bases not matched to a gene. The germline CDR1 and CDR2 sequences are SEHNR and FQNEAQ (reference sequence). The CDR3 region is CASSLVWTGRRAETDTQYF. CDR3 nucleotides: TGTGCCAGCAGCTTAGTTTGGACAGGGAGGAGGGCCGAAACAGATACGCAGTATTTT.

This clone was found a few times. V gene TRBV20-1 combines with J gene TRBJ2-7; D may be TRBD1 (5 bases). Germline lookup yields CDR1 DFQATT and CDR2 SNEGSKA (reference sequence). This CDR3 is built from 11 residues. The germline V and J ends were trimmed by 5 bases and 5 bases, with 10 bases remaining between them. The chain's CDR3 is CSASWGHEQYF. The DNA of the CDR3 is TGCAGTGCTTCCTGGGGCCACGAGCAGTACTTC.

The J gene is TRBJ2-7, the V gene TRBV7-2, with TRBD1 as a possible D gene (6 bases). V dropped 1 base and J dropped 9 bases, with 13 bases sitting between them. CDR1 and CDR2 from the germline V gene are SGHTA and FQGNSA. The CDR3 is 13 residues long. CDR3 region: CASSLVGVGGQYF. The DNA of the CDR3 is TGTGCCAGCAGCTTAGTTGGGGTAGGGGGGCAGTACTTC. The full variable domain, with the rest looked up from reference TRBV7-2 and TRBJ2-7, is GAGVSQSPSNKVTEKGKDVELRCDPISGHTALYWYRQSLGQGLEFLIYFQGNSAPDKSGLPSDRFSAERTGGSVSTLTIQRTQQEDSAVYLCASSLVGVGGQYFGPGTRLTVT.

This sequence joins TRBV7-3 and TRBJ2-7, with TRBD1 identical over 9 bases. Germline lookup yields CDR1 SGHTA and CDR2 FQGTGA. V trimming: 11 bases; J trimming: 2 bases; junction bases outside the gene matches: 16. The length of the CDR3 is 16 residues. As DNA, the CDR3 is TGTGCCGGGGGGACAGGGTGGATGATGGATGCCTACGAGCAGTACTTC. It specifies CAGGTGWMMDAYEQYF.

This clone was found once. The chain has TRBV7-9 and TRBJ2-1, with 7 bases aligning to TRBD2. Germline V gives CDR1 SEHNR, CDR2 FQNEAQ (reference sequence). The CDR3 length is 14 residues. After removal of 9 bases from V and 0 bases from J, the junction contained 5 bases not matched to a gene. CDR3 bases: TGTGCCAGTACGCGGGGGAGCTCCTACAATGAGCAGTTCTTC. Its translation is CASTRGSSYNEQFF. Full variable domain (missing parts from reference TRBV7-9 and TRBJ2-1): DTGVSQNPRHKITKRGQNVTFRCDPISEHNRLYWYRQTLGQGPEFLTYFQNEAQLEKSRLLSDRFSAERPKGSFSTLEIQRTEQGDSAMYLCASTRGSSYNEQFFGPGTRLTVL.

The chain has TRBV19 and TRBJ2-3; no clear D gene. Germline V gene lookup returns CDR1 LNHDA and CDR2 SQIVND (reference sequence). V gave up 4 bases and J gave up 6 bases, with 14 bases separating them. CDR3 size: 14 residues. The CDR3 DNA reads as TGTGCCAGTAGTACGTGGATTGAGGAGGATACGCAGTATTTT. Its translation: CASSTWIEEDTQYF.

The chain joins TRBV7-9 to TRBJ2-7; possibly TRBD2 for D (5 bases). Trimming stripped 1 base from V and 4 bases from J, with 11 bases between. In germline, CDR1 is SEHNR, CDR2 FQNEAQ (reference sequence). The CDR3 extends over 14 amino acids. The CDR3 here is CASSLGPEGYEQYF. CDR3 DNA: TGTGCCAGCAGCTTAGGCCCTGAGGGTTACGAGCAGTACTTC.

The CDR3 DNA sequence: TGTGCCAGCAGTACAGGGAGCTCCTATAATTCACCCCTCCACTTT. Protein product: CASSTGSSYNSPLHF. This chain links TRBV5-6 with TRBJ1-6, with a possible D match to TRBD1 (6 bases). Trimming shortened V by 5 bases and J by 0 bases, and 9 bases separated the two germline ends. The V gene's germline CDR1 is SGHDT and CDR2 YYEEEE. CDR3 length equals 15 residues.

This clone was detected only once. This chain connects TRBV27 to TRBJ1-3; the match to TRBD1 covers 11 bases. CDR3 length equals 18 residues. V lost 5 bases to trimming and J lost 3 bases; unmatched junction nucleotides: 12. CDR1 is MNHEY and CDR2 is SMNVEV in the germline V gene (reference sequence). The DNA of the CDR3 is TGTGCCAGCAGTCCCTGGACAGGGGGCGTTTCGAGTGGAAACACCATATATTTT. Translating gives CASSPWTGGVSSGNTIYF.

This clone was detected a few times. V is TRBV7-2 and J is TRBJ1-4; D is uncertain. This CDR3 is built from 14 residues. The germline V gene has CDR1 SGHTA and CDR2 FQGNSA. V lost 1 base, J lost 4 bases, and 7 bases lay in between. For the CDR3, the DNA is TGTGCCAGCAGCTTAGGAGGGCTTAATGAAAAACTGTTTTTT. This codes for CASSLGGLNEKLFF. Full variable domain (missing parts from reference TRBV7-2 and TRBJ1-4): GAGVSQSPSNKVTEKGKDVELRCDPISGHTALYWYRQSLGQGLEFLIYFQGNSAPDKSGLPSDRFSAERTGGSVSTLTIQRTQQEDSAVYLCASSLGGLNEKLFFGSGTQLSVL.

The chain carries TRBV5-1 and TRBJ2-7; 8 bases agree with TRBD1. The CDR3 has 15 residues. Germline CDR1 and CDR2: SGHRS and YFSETQ. V lost 0 bases, J lost 2 bases, and 4 bases stayed unmatched. The CDR3 DNA follows: TGCGCCAGCAGCTTGGCCGGGACAGGCCCCTACGAGCAGTACTTC. Amino acid sequence: CASSLAGTGPYEQYF.